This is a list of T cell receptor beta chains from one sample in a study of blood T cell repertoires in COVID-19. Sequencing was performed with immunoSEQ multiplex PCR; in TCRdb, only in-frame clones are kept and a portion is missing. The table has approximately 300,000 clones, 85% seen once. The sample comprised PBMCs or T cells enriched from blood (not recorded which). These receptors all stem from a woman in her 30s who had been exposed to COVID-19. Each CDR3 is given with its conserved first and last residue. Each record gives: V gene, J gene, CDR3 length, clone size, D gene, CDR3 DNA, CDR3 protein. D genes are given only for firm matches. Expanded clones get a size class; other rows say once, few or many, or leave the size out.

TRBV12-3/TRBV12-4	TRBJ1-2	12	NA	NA	TGTGCCAGCACCTTCGGGTCTCGTGGCTACACCTTC	CASTFGSRGYTF
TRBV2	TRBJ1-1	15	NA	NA	TGTGCCAGCAGTGAAGAGGGACACTTGAACACTGAAGCTTTCTTT	CASSEEGHLNTEAFF
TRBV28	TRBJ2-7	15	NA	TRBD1	TGTGCCAGCAGGACCGGGACAGGACTCTCCTACGAGCAGTACTTC	CASRTGTGLSYEQYF
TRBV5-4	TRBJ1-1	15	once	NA	TGTGCCAGCAGCTTAGTCGGACAGATGAACACTGAAGCTTTCTTT	CASSLVGQMNTEAFF
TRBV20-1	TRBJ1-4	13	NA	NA	TGCAGTGCTAGTAGGACAGCTGGAGAAAAACTGTTTTTT	CSASRTAGEKLFF
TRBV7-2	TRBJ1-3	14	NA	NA	TGTGCCAGCGGGGCCCCTAAGGCGGGAAACACCATATATTTT	CASGAPKAGNTIYF
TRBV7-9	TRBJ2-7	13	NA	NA	TGTGCCAGCCGGCCCGGGGGCTCCTACGAGCAGTACTTC	CASRPGGSYEQYF
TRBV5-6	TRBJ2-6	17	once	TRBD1	TGTGCCAGCAGCTTGGGACAGGGCATCTCTGGGGCCAACGTCCTGACTTTC	CASSLGQGISGANVLTF
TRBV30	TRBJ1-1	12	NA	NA	TGTGCCTGGAGACAGGTGAACACTGAAGCTTTCTTT	CAWRQVNTEAFF
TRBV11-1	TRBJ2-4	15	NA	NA	TGTGCCAGCAGCGACTCCCAGAGGGCCAAAAACATTCAGTACTTC	CASSDSQRAKNIQYF
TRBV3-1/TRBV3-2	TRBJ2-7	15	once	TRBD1	TGTGCCAGCAGCCAAATGGCAGGGGGAACCTACGAGCAGTACTTC	CASSQMAGGTYEQYF
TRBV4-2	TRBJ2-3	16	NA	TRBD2	TGTGCCAGCAGCCAAGAAGCGGGGGGGCCATTATATACGCAGTATTTT	CASSQEAGGPLYTQYF
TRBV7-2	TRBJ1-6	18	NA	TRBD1	TGTGCCAGCAGCTTCCGACAGGGGAGCAGCTCCTATAATTCACCCCTCCACTTT	CASSFRQGSSSYNSPLHF
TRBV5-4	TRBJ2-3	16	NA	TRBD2	TGTGCCAGCAGCTTTGAGGGAGGGCCTAGCACAGATACGCAGTATTTT	CASSFEGGPSTDTQYF
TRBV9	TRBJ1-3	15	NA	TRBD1	TGTGCCAGCAGCGCCCACAGGGGTGCTGGAAACACCATATATTTT	CASSAHRGAGNTIYF
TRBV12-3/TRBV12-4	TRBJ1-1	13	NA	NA	TGTGCCAGCAGTTTCGCAACGGACACTGAAGCTTTCTTT	CASSFATDTEAFF
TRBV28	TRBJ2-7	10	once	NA	TGTGCCAGCCGGGACTACGAGCAGTACTTC	CASRDYEQYF
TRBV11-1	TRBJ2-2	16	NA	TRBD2	TGTGCCAGCAGAGATAGCGGGGGGGCTAATACCGGGGAGCTGTTTTTT	CASRDSGGANTGELFF
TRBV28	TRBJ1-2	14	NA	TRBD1	TGTGCCAGCAGTTGGAGACAGGGGGTCTATGGCTACACCTTC	CASSWRQGVYGYTF
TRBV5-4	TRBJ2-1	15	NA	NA	TGTGCCAGCAGCCTTGCATTAACTTCCTACAATGAGCAGTTCTTC	CASSLALTSYNEQFF
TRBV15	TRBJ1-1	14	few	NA	TGTGCCACCAGCAGAGGGGGGGGCGGCACTGAAGCTTTCTTT	CATSRGGGGTEAFF
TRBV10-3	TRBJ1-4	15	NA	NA	TGTGCCATCAGTGAGTCGCCCAAGCTAAATGAAAAACTGTTTTTT	CAISESPKLNEKLFF
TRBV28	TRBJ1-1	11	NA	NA	TGTGCCAGCAGTGAATCAGAAAGAGCTTTCTTT	CASSESERAFF
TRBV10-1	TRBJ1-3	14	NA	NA	TGCGCCAGCAGTGCGACAACCTCTGGAAACACCATATATTTT	CASSATTSGNTIYF
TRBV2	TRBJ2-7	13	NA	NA	TGTGCCAGCAGTGTGCAGGTAACCTACGAGCAGTACTTC	CASSVQVTYEQYF
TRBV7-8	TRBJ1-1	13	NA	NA	TGTGCCAGCAGCCTCCTGAGGAACACTGAAGCTTTCTTT	CASSLLRNTEAFF
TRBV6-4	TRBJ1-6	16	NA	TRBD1	TGTGCCAGCAGTGACTTTAGGGACAGAAATAATTCACCCCTCCACTTT	CASSDFRDRNNSPLHF
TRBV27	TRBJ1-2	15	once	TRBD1	TGTGCCAGCAGCCCGTTCGGACAGGAGAACTATGGCTACACCTTC	CASSPFGQENYGYTF
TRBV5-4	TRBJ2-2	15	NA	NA	TGTGCCAGCAGCCCGGGCAGGGGTCAAACCGGGGAGCTGTTTTTT	CASSPGRGQTGELFF
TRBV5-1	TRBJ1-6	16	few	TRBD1	TGCGCCAGCAGCCGGACAGGGGGCGACTATAATTCACCCCTCCACTTT	CASSRTGGDYNSPLHF
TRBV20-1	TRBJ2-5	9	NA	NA	TGCAGTTTAAGGAGGGATGAGTACTTC	CSLRRDEYF
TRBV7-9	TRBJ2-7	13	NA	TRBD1	TGTGCCGGTGCGACAGGGTTCACCTACGAGCAGTACTTC	CAGATGFTYEQYF
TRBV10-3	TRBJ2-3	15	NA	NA	TGTGCCATCAGCTTGGATCGGAGAATCACAGATACGCAGTATTTT	CAISLDRRITDTQYF
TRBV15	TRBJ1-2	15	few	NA	TGTGCCACCAGCAGAGTTTCACAGGCGAACTATGGCTACACCTTC	CATSRVSQANYGYTF
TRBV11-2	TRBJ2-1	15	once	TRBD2	TGTGCCAGCAGCTTAAAGGCGGGAGGGTACAATGAGCAGTTCTTC	CASSLKAGGYNEQFF
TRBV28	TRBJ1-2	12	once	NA	TGTGCCAGCAGTTTAGAGAACTATGGCTACACCTTC	CASSLENYGYTF
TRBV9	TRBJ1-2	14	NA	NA	TGTGCCAGCAGGGGAGGTCTGGGTAACTATGGCTACACCTTC	CASRGGLGNYGYTF
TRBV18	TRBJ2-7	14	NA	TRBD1	TGTGCCAGCTCACCAGCCGGGACAGCCTACGAGCAGTACTTC	CASSPAGTAYEQYF
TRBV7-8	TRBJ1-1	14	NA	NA	TGTGCCAGCAGCTTAGCGAGATCAGGGACTGAAGCTTTCTTT	CASSLARSGTEAFF
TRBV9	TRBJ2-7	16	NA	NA	TGTGCCAGCAGCGTAGGCGGCTCGGGAGCCTCCTACGAGCAGTACTTC	CASSVGGSGASYEQYF
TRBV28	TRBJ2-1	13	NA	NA	TGTGCCAGCAGTCCCTTGTTAGTCAATGAGCAGTTCTTC	CASSPLLVNEQFF
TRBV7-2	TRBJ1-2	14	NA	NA	TGTGCCAGCAGCTTAGATGCAGGGTATGGTGGCTACACCTTC	CASSLDAGYGGYTF